This entry lists 11 T cell receptor beta chains sequenced from one sample in a study of shared clonotypes between healthy human individuals. Only in-frame clones appear in the TCRdb table, and some are missing; sequencing was by immunoSEQ multiplex PCR. This repertoire shows some 900,000 clones, around 80% found once; its top ten account for 1.5%. Input material: memory CD4+ T cells sorted from blood. As for subset: CD45RA-negative fraction. The receptors derive from a man aged 18 to 30 in good health.

V usage is TRBV10-3 and J usage is TRBJ2-7; tentative D call: TRBD2 (5 bases). The CDR3 is made up of 14 amino acids. Germline V gene sequence: CDR1 ENHRY, CDR2 SYGVKD. The V gene lost 6 bases and the J gene lost 3 bases, with 15 bases spanning the gap. The CDR3: CAIRGIGRGYEQYF. The CDR3 nucleotides read TGTGCCATCAGGGGGATCGGACGGGGCTACGAGCAGTACTTC.

This clone was observed at least ten times. This chain connects TRBV28 to TRBJ2-7; 9 bases are shared with TRBD2. Germline trimming cut 6 bases from V and 1 base from J; bases unmatched to any gene: 4. Germline CDR1 reads MDHEN; CDR2 reads SYDVKM. The CDR3 contains 14 residues. CDR3 loop: CASSTSGPSYEQYF. CDR3 DNA: TGTGCCAGCAGCACTAGCGGGCCTTCCTACGAGCAGTACTTC. The whole variable domain, remainder taken from reference TRBV28 and TRBJ2-7, is DVKVTQSSRYLVKRTGEKVFLECVQDMDHENMFWYRQDPGLGLRLIYFSYDVKMKEKGDIPEGYSVSREKKERFSLILESASTNQTSMYLCASSTSGPSYEQYFGPGTRLTVT.

The chain joins TRBV7-9 to TRBJ2-5; 13 bases map to TRBD2. Per germline, CDR1 SEHNR and CDR2 FQNEAQ (reference sequence). The CDR3 sequence is 15 residues long. Trimming removed 3 bases from V and 5 bases from J; junction bases left unmatched: 3. In DNA, the CDR3 is TGTGCCAGCAGCTTCGGACTAGCGGGAGTGGAGACCCAGTACTTC. This sequence encodes CASSFGLAGVETQYF.

This clone was picked up one time. The chain combines TRBV28 with TRBJ1-1, with D possibly matching TRBD1 (6 bases). Germline V CDR1 and CDR2: MDHEN, SYDVKM. Trimming removed 6 bases at V and 7 bases at J, with 12 bases between. There are 12 residues in the CDR3. The CDR3 sequence: CASRSTGYEAFF. The CDR3 bases are TGTGCCAGCAGGTCCACAGGGTATGAAGCTTTCTTT.

V gene TRBV18 combines with J gene TRBJ2-4; maybe TRBD2 (7 bases). Trimming removed 1 base at V and 9 bases at J, with 19 bases between. The CDR3 loop spans 16 amino acids. The germline gives CDR1 KGHSH, CDR2 LQKENI. CDR3 sequence: CASSPQRTAGASIQYF. DNA for the CDR3: TGTGCCAGCTCACCACAACGGACGGCGGGGGCTTCCATTCAGTACTTC.

This chain uses TRBV7-2 with TRBJ2-2; D remains ambiguous. Germline CDR1 and CDR2: SGHTA and FQGNSA. V was pared by 1 base and J by 6 bases, with 9 bases between. The CDR3 is 14 amino acids. The CDR3 here is CASSLGLGAGELFF. The CDR3 DNA is TGTGCCAGCAGCTTAGGGTTGGGTGCCGGGGAGCTGTTTTTT.

This clone has more than one count but fewer than ten. J is TRBJ1-3 and V is TRBV21-1. TRBV21-1 is tagged as a pseudogene. The length of the CDR3 is 16 residues. The DNA for the CDR3 is TGTGCCAGCAGCAACCGGACCCCCGGCTCTGGAAACACCATATATTTT. It is translated as CASSNRTPGSGNTIYF.

This clone came up a few times. The rearrangement links TRBV28 to TRBJ2-7; D gene uncertain. The CDR3 totals 11 residues. Trimming removed 5 bases at V and 3 bases at J, with 5 bases between. CDR1 and CDR2 from the germline V gene are MDHEN and SYDVKM. CDR3 in amino acids: CASSRDYEQYF. The DNA of the CDR3 is TGTGCCAGCAGTCGTGACTACGAGCAGTACTTC.

The CDR3 here is CASSMGAREQYF. The CDR3 DNA sequence: TGCGCCAGCAGCATGGGGGCTCGCGAGCAGTACTTC. The chain joins TRBV10-2 to TRBJ2-7, with TRBD1 as a possible D gene (6 bases). This CDR3 spans 12 amino acids. The germline V and J ends were trimmed by 6 bases and 6 bases, with 12 bases remaining between them. CDR1 is WSHSY and CDR2 is SAAADI in the germline V gene.

The chain uses TRBV7-6 and TRBJ2-5; 16 bases map to TRBD2. This CDR3 comprises 19 residues. V was clipped by 5 bases and J by 1 base; unmatched bases: 10. Per the germline V gene, CDR1 is SGHVS and CDR2 is FNYEAQ. CDR3 nucleotides: TGTGCCAGCAGCGCCCAAGGGACTAGCGGGAGGGCCTCCCAAGAGACCCAGTACTTC. It translates to CASSAQGTSGRASQETQYF. Together with reference TRBV7-6 and TRBJ2-5, the CDR3 gives the full variable domain: GAGVSQSPRYKVTKRGQDVALRCDPISGHVSLYWYRQALGQGPEFLTYFNYEAQQDKSGLPNDRFSAERPEGSISTLTIQRTEQRDSAMYRCASSAQGTSGRASQETQYFGPGTRLLVL.

The rearrangement joins TRBV11-2 to TRBJ2-2; 9 bases are a match to TRBD1. Germline V gene sequence: CDR1 SGHAT, CDR2 FQNNGV. The CDR3 has 15 amino acids. The J segment lost 5 bases and the V segment lost 4 bases, leaving 5 bases of the junction unmatched. The DNA for the CDR3 is TGTGCCAGCAGCTACAGGGGGCTTGAGACCGGGGAGCTGTTTTTT. This gives the protein CASSYRGLETGELFF. The full variable domain, completed using reference TRBV11-2 and TRBJ2-2, is EAGVAQSPRYKIIEKRQSVAFWCNPISGHATLYWYQQILGQGPKLLIQFQNNGVVDDSQLPKDRFSAERLKGVDSTLKIQPAKLEDSAVYLCASSYRGLETGELFFGEGSRLTVL.